Listed below are T cell receptor beta chains from one sample, sequenced in a study of radiation and T cells in renal cell carcinoma. Profiling relied on immunoSEQ multiplex PCR, and the TCRdb table lists in-frame clones only, not all of them. This sample has around 80,000 clones, with roughly 82% found just once. Sequences were derived from blood, sampled from a patient whose treatment included radiotherapy and nephrectomy. The receptors were sampled from a man aged 55-75 years with renal cell carcinoma. Each CDR3 is given with its conserved first and last residue. A D gene is named only where the DNA matches it firmly. Clone size is given for some rows only: seen once, a few or many times, or a class if the clone is expanded.

abundance,v_gene,j_gene,d_gene,CDR3nt,CDR3aa
once,TRBV5-1,TRBJ2-7,TRBD2,TGCGCCAGCAGCCGGTCCGGCGGACTAGCGATCGACGAGCAGTACTTC,CASSRSGGLAIDEQYF
.,TRBV9,TRBJ2-5,TRBD1,TGTGCCAGCAGCCCAGAAATGGGACAGGGGCTCGAGACCCAGTACTTC,CASSPEMGQGLETQYF
few,TRBV9,TRBJ2-3,.,TGTGCCAGCAGCGCGCGACAGTACACAGATACGCAGTATTTT,CASSARQYTDTQYF
.,TRBV27,TRBJ1-4,.,TGTGCCAGCAGTTCGCCGGGGGGAACGAATGAAAAACTGTTTTTT,CASSSPGGTNEKLFF
.,TRBV4-1,TRBJ2-1,TRBD1,TGCGCCAGCAGCCAAAAGGACAGGGCGAGCTCCTACAATGAGCAGTTCTTC,CASSQKDRASSYNEQFF
.,TRBV7-9,TRBJ2-3,TRBD2,TGTGCCAGCAGCGACCTAGCGGGAGGCGATAACACAGATACGCAGTATTTT,CASSDLAGGDNTDTQYF
medium-sized,TRBV4-1,TRBJ2-7,.,TGCGCCAGCAGCCAAGGGACCTCTTACGAGCAGTACTTC,CASSQGTSYEQYF
.,TRBV4-3,TRBJ2-7,.,TGCGCCAGCAGCCAACGGGTCAGCTCCTACGAGCAGTACTTC,CASSQRVSSYEQYF
.,TRBV19,TRBJ1-1,TRBD1,TGTGCCAGTAGCTCTGGACAGGGAGACACTGAAGCTTTCTTT,CASSSGQGDTEAFF
.,TRBV5-1,TRBJ1-3,.,TGCGCCAGCAGCTCGGGGGATGGAAACACCATATATTTT,CASSSGDGNTIYF
.,TRBV6-1,TRBJ1-5,TRBD1,TGTGCCAGCAGTGCGGGACAGGGATCGTTTCAGCCCCAGCATTTT,CASSAGQGSFQPQHF
.,TRBV2,TRBJ2-7,.,TGTGCCAGCAGTAGGGACTCTTACGAGCAGTACTTC,CASSRDSYEQYF
.,TRBV5-5,TRBJ1-5,.,TGTGCCAGCAGCTTGGGGCAGGCCAATCAGCCCCAGCATTTT,CASSLGQANQPQHF
.,TRBV29-1,TRBJ2-1,TRBD2,TGCAGCGCCCGGGGAGCGGGAGAGGGTGAGCAGTTCTTC,CSARGAGEGEQFF
.,TRBV7-2,TRBJ2-7,.,TGTGCCAGCAGCTTAGGGACCTTGAGCTCCTACGAGCAGTACTTC,CASSLGTLSSYEQYF
few,TRBV5-1,TRBJ1-1,.,TGCGCCAGCAGCTTAACGAAGAACACTGAAGCTTTCTTT,CASSLTKNTEAFF
.,TRBV11-3,TRBJ2-1,.,TGTGCCAGCAGCTTAGGCGGCAGCTCCCCACGCTTGGAGCAGTTCTTC,CASSLGGSSPRLEQFF
once,TRBV5-1,TRBJ2-6,.,TGCGCCAGCAGCAGGACCAGCTCTGGGGCCAACGTCCTGACTTTC,CASSRTSSGANVLTF
once,TRBV30,TRBJ2-3,.,TGTGCCTGGAGTCCGGGGGAGGCAGCGCAGTATTTT,CAWSPGEAAQYF
.,TRBV5-6,TRBJ2-2,.,TGTGCCAGCAGCCCGGAGATTGGGCGGGGGAACACCGGGGAGCTGTTTTTT,CASSPEIGRGNTGELFF
.,TRBV7-3,TRBJ2-3,.,TGTGCCAGCAGCTTCATCGGGGGGCCAGTGGATACGCAGTATTTT,CASSFIGGPVDTQYF
few,TRBV2,TRBJ2-3,.,TGTGCCAGCACCCAAGGGACTGGAGGGAGGGATACGCAGTATTTT,CASTQGTGGRDTQYF
once,TRBV6-6,TRBJ2-3,.,TGTGCCAGCAGTTCCGACAGAGATACGCAGTATTTT,CASSSDRDTQYF
few,TRBV9,TRBJ2-1,TRBD2,TGTGCCAGTTCGTTGGGTGGCGGGAGTGTCAATGAGCAGTTCTTC,CASSLGGGSVNEQFF
.,TRBV7-3,TRBJ2-2,TRBD1,TGTGCCAGCAGCTCGACAGGGAGTCTCGGGGAGCTGTTTTTT,CASSSTGSLGELFF
.,TRBV7-8,TRBJ2-3,.,TGTGCCAGCAGCTTAGCAGTCGCGGGACCCGCAGATACGCAGTATTTT,CASSLAVAGPADTQYF
once,TRBV5-1,TRBJ1-2,.,TGCGCCAGCAGCCCCGGACACTTGACAGCAGGCTATGGCTACACCTTC,CASSPGHLTAGYGYTF
.,TRBV5-1,TRBJ2-5,.,TGCGCCAGCAGTGTTAGTCGCCAAGAGACCCAGTACTTC,CASSVSRQETQYF
.,TRBV10-1,TRBJ2-5,.,TGCGCCAGCAGTGAGTCCGGAAGGGGCAGTGGGACCCAGTACTTC,CASSESGRGSGTQYF
.,TRBV19,TRBJ2-1,.,TGTGCCAGTAGCGGGATCTACAATGAGCAGTTCTTC,CASSGIYNEQFF
.,TRBV28,TRBJ2-7,TRBD1,TGTGCCAGCAGTCGGACAGGGGATGTCTACGAGCAGTACTTC,CASSRTGDVYEQYF
.,TRBV7-9,TRBJ2-7,TRBD2,TGTGCCTCATCCATTAGCGGGAGCAACGAGCAGTACTTC,CASSISGSNEQYF
.,TRBV5-1,TRBJ2-5,.,TGCGCCAGCAGCTTGGAGGGGGGCTGGGAGACCCAGTACTTC,CASSLEGGWETQYF
.,TRBV5-1,TRBJ2-3,.,TGCGCCAGCAGCTTGGCCGACAATACGCAGTATTTT,CASSLADNTQYF
.,TRBV19,TRBJ1-3,.,TGTGCCAGTGGGGACTCCCCCCACTCTGGAAACACCATATATTTT,CASGDSPHSGNTIYF
.,TRBV12-5,TRBJ2-2,.,TGTGCTAGTGGCCCCGGTCGGGACGGGGAGCTGTTTTTT,CASGPGRDGELFF
.,TRBV19,TRBJ2-2,TRBD1,TGTGCCAGTACCCCAACAGGGGCAGGGGAGCTGTTTTTT,CASTPTGAGELFF